This T cell receptor (beta chain) was identified in a study of blood T cell repertoires in COVID-19 (dated by TCRdb to 2020 to 2021). Looking at the study overall: Samples from collaborators originated in the United States, Italy and Spain and spanned both the acute and convalescent phases of COVID-19. The material from the prospective study consisted of cDNA or gDNA derived from T cells, B-cell-depleted T cells, or PBMCs. Deeply sampled blood TCRbeta repertoires from subjects exposed to, actively infected with, or recovered from COVID-19 were included in the dataset. The repertoires were released in a freely available public database meant as a resource for research on the immune response to SARS-CoV-2. The samples were drawn from two sources: the first 160 participants of the ongoing ImmuneRACE study, and over 1,000 subjects contributed by 6 global collaborators. A de-identified subject ID, COVID-19 status, age in years and sex were almost always included in the sample metadata. Where available, HLA class I and class II types were obtained from metadata supplied by the sample provider rather than from assay-based typing. General conclusions and limits of the study: How much clinical and demographic metadata was included differed by source and by participant, and the metadata was provided uncurated.

The collaborating institutions used their own protocols to collect whole blood in K2EDTA tubes. For TCRbeta analysis, collaborator samples were shipped as frozen whole blood, as isolated PBMCs, or as DNA extracted from either sample type. About this clone: Its specific antigen is unknown. No base quality information exists; no much larger clone differs at one position.

TCRbeta CDR3 regions were amplified from genomic DNA using the immunoSEQ Assay, a bias-controlled multiplex PCR. For the original study's pipeline: The number of nucleated cells in each sample was estimated from the amplification of reference gene primers within the assay. Sequence reads were collapsed and filtered to measure the absolute abundance of every unique TCRbeta CDR3 rearrangement. For each sample, productive Simpson clonality was calculated by taking the square root of Simpson's diversity index across productive rearrangements. TCRdb carries this immuneACCESS record with in-frame sequences only. Its versions omit some clonotypes, under half of them owing to an unresolved V gene in the studies checked, with the rest unexplained. From that table come the V and J calls and clone size; the DNA was used to work out D and trimming. This sample is represented by around 60,000 clones; roughly 85% of them were singletons. The top ten clonotypes cover 1% to 1.5% of the sample.

The CDR3 runs 15 residues from the cysteine to the phenylalanine. Kept here is only the CDR3 DNA, which spans 45 bases and is read in frame from base 1. Trimming removed 4 bases from V and 4 bases from J, leaving 16 bases between the germline ends. Via the germline V gene (reference sequence), CDR1 is LGHDT and CDR2 YNNKEL. Sequencing used peripheral blood. The chain is assembled from TRBV3-1 (or the pseudogene TRBV3-2) and TRBJ2-5; perhaps TRBD2 is the D gene, with 6 bases matching. This TCR derives from a woman of 80 years or more with acute or convalescent COVID-19. The nucleotide sequence reads TGTGCCAGCAGCCGGGACTTCATACCCGCAGAGACCCAGTACTTC. This encodes CASSRDFIPAETQYF.